These 15 T cell receptor beta chains originate from one sample sequenced in a study of cytomegalovirus exposure and HLA in healthy donors. Amplification used 60 Vbeta primers and 13 Jbeta primers. Profiling relied on immunoSEQ multiplex PCR, and the TCRdb table lists in-frame clones only, not all of them. The data contain some 200,000 clones, about four fifths of them singletons. Material for sequencing was PBMCs. All receptors come from a woman aged 50 to 65 in good health and CMV-seropositive.

This clone was counted once. V gene TRBV30 combines with J gene TRBJ1-2; 7 bases map to TRBD1. The V and J ends lost 0 bases and 0 bases, in that order; junction bases with no gene match: 4. The germline V gene encodes CDR1 GTSNPN and CDR2 SVGIG (reference sequence). This CDR3 is built from 15 residues. The CDR3 here is CAWSVQGIPNYGYTF. The DNA of the CDR3 is TGTGCCTGGAGTGTACAGGGGATACCTAACTATGGCTACACCTTC. Based on the CDR3 plus reference TRBV30 and TRBJ1-2, the full variable domain is SQTIHQWPATLVQPVGSPLSLECTVEGTSNPNLYWYRQAAGRGLQLLFYSVGIGQISSEVPQNLSASRPQDRQFILSSKKLLLSDSGFYLCAWSVQGIPNYGYTFGSGTRLTVV.

The gene calls are TRBV5-4 and TRBJ2-2, with 8 bases identical to TRBD2. V lost 5 bases to trimming and J lost 4 bases; unmatched junction nucleotides: 10. This CDR3 has 16 amino acids. Looked up from germline, CDR1 is SGHNT and CDR2 is YYREEE (reference sequence). This CDR3 is CASRSGGGLRTGELFF. Written as DNA, the CDR3 is TGTGCCAGCAGGTCGGGGGGGGGCCTACGCACCGGGGAGCTGTTTTTT.

The rearrangement links TRBV9 to TRBJ1-2; D gene unclear. Germline V gives CDR1 SGDLS, CDR2 YYNGEE. This CDR3 contains 11 residues. Trimming cost V 5 bases and J 4 bases, with 6 bases left between them. The CDR3 DNA sequence: TGTGCCAGCAGGAGTGCCTATGGCTACACCTTC. Encoded protein: CASRSAYGYTF. Complete variable domain (other parts from reference TRBV9 and TRBJ1-2): DSGVTQTPKHLITATGQRVTLRCSPRSGDLSVYWYQQSLDQGLQFLIQYYNGEERAKGNILERFSAQQFPDLHSELNLSSLELGDSALYFCASRSAYGYTFGSGTRLTVV.

The chain employs TRBV13 and TRBJ2-3; TRBD2 matches 10 bases. Unmatched junction bases numbered 15, after V lost 2 bases and J lost 4 bases. This CDR3 has 19 amino acids. Per the germline V gene, CDR1 is PRHDT and CDR2 is FYEKMQ (reference sequence). CDR3 in DNA: TGTGCCAGCAGCTTACGCCCGGGGGGAGCGGGGGGGTTCGCAGATACGCAGTATTTT. It codes for CASSLRPGGAGGFADTQYF.

The chain carries TRBV6-6 and TRBJ2-5; 11 nucleotides agree with TRBD2. V lost 6 bases and J lost 6; bases outside the gene matches: 6. Germline CDR1 reads MNHNY; CDR2 reads SVGAGI (reference sequence). The CDR3 runs to 14 residues. The CDR3 sequence is CASRPTSGGKTQYF. CDR3 in DNA: TGTGCCAGCAGACCCACTAGCGGGGGAAAGACCCAGTACTTC.

This rearrangement joins TRBV18 to TRBJ1-2, with 8 positions matching TRBD1. Germline trimming cut 7 bases from V and 8 bases from J; bases unmatched to any gene: 12. The CDR3 contains 14 residues. Germline values: CDR1 KGHSH, CDR2 LQKENI. CDR3 protein: CASFRTGKIDGYTF. The DNA of the CDR3 is TGTGCCAGCTTCAGGACAGGGAAGATAGACGGCTACACCTTC. The entire variable domain, with the rest obtained from reference TRBV18 and TRBJ1-2, is as follows: NAGVMQNPRHLVRRRGQEARLRCSPMKGHSHVYWYRQLPEEGLKFMVYLQKENIIDESGMPKERFSAEFPKEGPSILRIQQVVRGDSAAYFCASFRTGKIDGYTFGSGTRLTVV.

This chain connects TRBV6-1 to TRBJ2-2, with D perhaps matching TRBD2 (5 bases). Germline V lookup: CDR1 MNHNS, CDR2 SASEGT. The CDR3 consists of 15 residues. Deletions cut 6 bases from V and 5 bases from J, with 16 bases between. The CDR3 loop reads CASRSAGAGTGELFF. The CDR3 DNA sequence: TGTGCCAGCAGATCGGCGGGCGCTGGGACCGGGGAGCTGTTTTTT.

The rearrangement links TRBV19 to TRBJ1-1; TRBD1 is a possible D gene (5 bases). CDR3 size: 12 residues. In germline, CDR1 is LNHDA, CDR2 SQIVND (reference sequence). Trimming removed 3 bases at V and 8 bases at J, with 10 bases between. CDR3 sequence: CASSIGGVEAFF. In DNA form, the CDR3 reads TGTGCCAGTAGTATCGGGGGGGTGGAAGCTTTCTTT.

This clone was detected only once. V usage is TRBV6-5 and J usage is TRBJ2-1; D unresolved. CDR1 and CDR2 from the germline V gene are MNHEY and SVGAGI. The CDR3 is made up of 15 amino acids. Trimming removed 4 bases at V and 0 bases at J, with 10 bases between. The CDR3 reads CASSLVRSSYNEQFF. In nucleotides, the CDR3 is TGTGCCAGCAGTTTAGTACGTAGCTCCTACAATGAGCAGTTCTTC.

This sequence joins TRBV5-8 and TRBJ1-5, with TRBD1 as a possible D gene (5 bases). This CDR3 spans 13 amino acids. Per the germline V gene, CDR1 is SGHTS and CDR2 is YDEGEE. V dropped 3 bases and J dropped 4 bases, with 8 bases sitting between them. CDR3 in amino acids: CASSSSGNQPQHF. DNA of the CDR3: TGTGCCAGCAGCTCCTCAGGGAATCAGCCCCAGCATTTT.

In DNA form, the CDR3 reads TGTGCCAGCAGCCCCGTCCAAGAGACCCAGTACTTC. It yields the protein CASSPVQETQYF. The gene calls are TRBV5-4 and TRBJ2-5; D is uncertain. The CDR3 sequence is 12 residues long. Trimming took 4 bases from V and 1 from J, leaving 5 bases between them. Per the germline V gene, CDR1 is SGHNT and CDR2 is YYREEE (reference sequence).

The genes are TRBV5-4 and TRBJ2-3; a possible D gene is TRBD2 (6 bases). Trimming removed 6 bases from V and 1 base from J, with 9 bases in between. This CDR3 has 13 amino acids. Germline CDR1 reads SGHNT; CDR2 reads YYREEE (reference sequence). CDR3 nucleotide sequence: TGTGCCAGCACCCCTAGCGGCACAGATACGCAGTATTTT. It specifies CASTPSGTDTQYF.

CDR3 DNA: TGTGCCAGCAGTGTAGCGCGGGGGGACTCCTACAATGAGCAGTTCTTC. Translated: CASSVARGDSYNEQFF. The rearrangement joins TRBV6-1 to TRBJ2-1, with TRBD2 identical over 8 bases. V shed 4 bases and J 0 bases; nucleotides not matched to a gene: 5. This CDR3 has 16 amino acids. Germline V gene lookup returns CDR1 MNHNS and CDR2 SASEGT.

V usage is TRBV4-2 and J usage is TRBJ1-5; D gene ambiguous. From germline, CDR1 is LGHNA and CDR2 YNFKEQ. V was cut by 0 bases and J by 4 bases, with 13 bases left in between. The CDR3 is 16 amino acids. The CDR3 DNA sequence: TGTGCCAGCAGCCAAGAGAGAGACACTTATAATCAGCCCCAGCATTTT. Protein: CASSQERDTYNQPQHF.

This clone came up a few times. The chain couples TRBV5-5 to TRBJ1-1; maybe TRBD1 (6 bases). This CDR3 has 16 residues. Germline V lookup: CDR1 SGHKS, CDR2 YYEKEE (reference sequence). Trimming cost V 3 bases and J 4 bases, with 19 bases left between them. As DNA, the CDR3 is TGTGCCAGCAGCTCCGCCTCTTTTCAGGGGATCACTGAAGCTTTCTTT. Translation: CASSSASFQGITEAFF. Complete variable domain (other parts from reference TRBV5-5 and TRBJ1-1): DAGVTQSPTHLIKTRGQQVTLRCSPISGHKSVSWYQQVLGQGPQFIFQYYEKEERGRGNFPDRFSARQFPNYSSELNVNALLLGDSALYLCASSSASFQGITEAFFGQGTRLTVV.